The 10 T cell receptor beta chains below were found in one sample sequenced in a study of blood T cells in healthy people across ages. PCR was performed a second time for roughly 7 to 11 cycles using a sample-barcoded 5' primer and a J-beta primer mix. TCRdb passed the 5' RACE reads through MiXCR, listing each CDR3 protein once. The data show about 800,000 distinct CDR3 sequences, about 62% seen once. The source material was blood. All receptors come from a man aged 25-45 years in good health.

J is TRBJ1-2 and V is TRBV7-2; D is unresolved. Trimming removed 5 bases at V and 3 bases at J, with 13 bases between. The CDR3 is made up of 14 amino acids. Germline lookup yields CDR1 SGHTA and CDR2 FQGNSA. The CDR3 protein is CASSPSVSDYGYTF. The CDR3 DNA reads TGTGCCAGCAGCCCTAGCGTCAGCGACTATGGCTACACCTTC.

The chain joins TRBV7-8 to TRBJ2-5, with 8 bases matching TRBD1. The tail of the sequence fits TRBJ2-7 better, so the J call may be wrong. The CDR3 consists of 15 residues. Germline lookup yields CDR1 SGHVS and CDR2 FQNEAQ. In DNA, the CDR3 is TGTGCCAGCAGCTTTCGTCCGGGACAGGCTTACGAGCAGTACTTC. Encoded protein: CASSFRPGQAYEQYF.

This chain connects TRBV20-1 to TRBJ2-1; 12 nucleotides align to TRBD2. This CDR3 region has 15 residues. Trimming at V came to 3 bases and at J to 8 bases, leaving 8 bases not matched to a gene. CDR1 DFQATT and CDR2 SNEGSKA come from the germline V gene (reference sequence). CDR3 sequence (DNA): TGCAGTGCTAGGCCGACTAGCGGGGGATGGGATGAGCAGTTCTTC. Its translation: CSARPTSGGWDEQFF.

The chain recombines TRBV4-1 with TRBJ2-4; 9 bases match TRBD2. V dropped 4 bases and J dropped 8; count of bases not matched to a gene: 15. Per the germline V gene, CDR1 is MGHRA and CDR2 is YSYEKL. There are 17 residues in the CDR3. CDR3 coding DNA: TGCGCCAGCAGCCTGAACCTTGGAGCGGGAGGAGCGGACATTCAGTACTTC. It translates to CASSLNLGAGGADIQYF.

CDR3 sequence (DNA): TGCAGCGTTGAAGCGGGGGGCAGCACAGATACGCAGTATTTT. Amino acids: CSVEAGGSTDTQYF. The chain is built from TRBV29-1 and TRBJ2-3; D is perhaps TRBD2 (7 bases). The germline V gene has CDR1 SQVTM and CDR2 ANQGSEA. The CDR3 sequence is 14 residues long. Deletions cut 1 base from V and 0 bases from J, with 8 bases between.

The chain has TRBV5-1 and TRBJ2-3; no reliable D call. Germline CDR1 SGHRS, CDR2 YFSETQ. The CDR3 has 16 amino acids. Deletions cut 4 bases from V and 0 bases from J, with 15 bases between. CDR3 protein: CASSLNSETSTDTQYF. CDR3 sequence (DNA): TGCGCCAGCAGCCTCAACTCCGAGACTAGCACAGATACGCAGTATTTT.

The rearrangement uses TRBV29-1 and TRBJ2-1, with D perhaps matching TRBD1 or TRBD2 (5 bases each). Trimming removed 8 bases at V and 5 bases at J, with 16 bases between. The CDR3 is 13 residues long. The germline gives CDR1 SQVTM, CDR2 ANQGSEA. CDR3 in amino acids: CSRGLTGHNEQFF. In nucleotides, the CDR3 is TGCAGCCGCGGACTCACGGGGCACAATGAGCAGTTCTTC.

CDR3 in DNA: TGCAGCACGAATTGGGACAGTCAAGAGACCCAGTACTTC. This codes for CSTNWDSQETQYF. V gene TRBV29-1 combines with J gene TRBJ2-5, with 7 bases matching TRBD1. J lost 2 bases, V lost 8 bases, and 8 bases had no gene match. Germline values: CDR1 SQVTM, CDR2 ANQGSEA. The CDR3 runs 13 residues.

This clonotype has more than one count but fewer than ten. This chain connects TRBV29-1 to TRBJ1-4; 9 bases fit TRBD1. Germline V gene lookup returns CDR1 SQVTM and CDR2 ANQGSEA. The CDR3 is 14 residues long. With V trimmed by 6 bases and J by 4 bases, 6 bases remained unmatched. The CDR3 sequence: CSVQGAGNNEKLFF. The CDR3, as DNA: TGCAGCGTACAGGGGGCGGGGAATAATGAAAAACTGTTTTTT.

The chain is built from TRBV20-1 and TRBJ1-5; D may be TRBD1 (6 bases). Trimming left V 3 bases short and J 2 bases short, with 11 bases between. Germline V lookup: CDR1 DFQATT, CDR2 SNEGSKA (reference sequence). The CDR3 spans 14 residues. Here the CDR3 DNA reads TGCAGTGCTAGCACAGGGATGGGCAATCAGCCCCAGCATTTT. It translates to CSASTGMGNQPQHF.